A single count supports the clone carrying this TCR beta chain. Its antigen is not known. Assay used: immunoSEQ multiplex PCR; TCRdb lists only in-frame clones, some missing. Among about 64,000 clones listed, 85% to 90% were seen once. At colonoscopy, a blood sample was also collected. Germline CDR1 reads KGHSH; CDR2 reads LQKENI. V was pared by 0 bases and J by 7 bases, with 7 bases between. CDR3 length equals 13 residues. The source of the sample is a study of pediatric ulcerative colitis. Study details: Ulcerative colitis patients had pancolitis or left-sided colitis, with confirming histology.

Regarding the study as a whole: Repertoires came from total lymphocyte DNA, not specific subsets. All ulcerative colitis patients, but no controls, carried a couple of rectal clonotypes.

The receptor was derived from a boy younger than 18 with severe ulcerative colitis. The V call is TRBV18, the J call TRBJ2-1; D gene uncertain. Sequencing was carried out using blood. Here the CDR3 DNA reads TGTGCCAGCTCACCACCGTTGAGGAATGAGCAGTTCTTC. This translates into CASSPPLRNEQFF.